This is a list of T cell receptor beta chains from one sample in a study of control samples from healthy donors and cancer patients. This table comes from immunoSEQ multiplex PCR, and its TCRdb copy is limited to in-frame clones, with some not included. The sample lists about 75,000 clones; roughly 82% were seen once. Material for sequencing was blood. The receptors stem from a middle-aged man in good health. The CDR3 runs from the conserved cysteine through the conserved F or W. Each record gives: D gene, J gene, clone size, V gene, CDR3 protein, CDR3 DNA. D genes are given only for firm matches. Size tells how often a clone was seen (once, few, many) or the class of an expanded clone, and some rows leave it out.

d_call: .
j_call: TRBJ1-2
clone_size: once
v_call: TRBV6-5
cdr3_aa: CASRVYGGDIGYTF
cdr3_nt: TGTGCCAGCAGGGTCTATGGCGGCGATATCGGCTACACCTTC

d_call: .
j_call: TRBJ2-3
clone_size: once
v_call: TRBV5-1
cdr3_aa: CASSLVNSRTDTQYF
cdr3_nt: TGCGCCAGCAGCTTGGTAAATAGCAGAACAGATACGCAGTATTTT

d_call: .
j_call: TRBJ1-4
clone_size: .
v_call: TRBV18
cdr3_aa: CASSPVFTGLGNEKLFF
cdr3_nt: TGTGCCAGCTCACCGGTTTTCACAGGGCTAGGGAATGAAAAACTGTTTTTT

d_call: TRBD2
j_call: TRBJ2-7
clone_size: .
v_call: TRBV10-3
cdr3_aa: CAISERLAPYEQYF
cdr3_nt: TGTGCCATCAGTGAACGACTAGCACCCTACGAGCAGTACTTC

d_call: TRBD1
j_call: TRBJ2-7
clone_size: .
v_call: TRBV4-3
cdr3_aa: CASSPTGTGGGYEQYF
cdr3_nt: TGCGCCAGCAGCCCCACGGGGACAGGGGGAGGCTACGAGCAGTACTTC

d_call: TRBD1
j_call: TRBJ1-1
clone_size: .
v_call: TRBV6-5
cdr3_aa: CASSYGQAFAEAFF
cdr3_nt: TGTGCCAGCAGTTACGGACAGGCCTTCGCTGAAGCTTTCTTT

d_call: TRBD1
j_call: TRBJ1-6
clone_size: .
v_call: TRBV19
cdr3_aa: CASSMGQGDSPLHF
cdr3_nt: TGTGCCAGTAGCATGGGACAGGGAGATTCACCCCTCCACTTT

d_call: TRBD2
j_call: TRBJ2-3
clone_size: .
v_call: TRBV4-2
cdr3_aa: CASSQAIRRTSGRTADTQYF
cdr3_nt: TGTGCCAGCAGCCAAGCCATCCGTCGGACTAGCGGGAGGACCGCAGATACGCAGTATTTT

d_call: .
j_call: TRBJ1-2
clone_size: .
v_call: TRBV12-5
cdr3_aa: CASGLQGRPNYGYTF
cdr3_nt: TGTGCTAGTGGTCTCCAAGGGCGCCCTAACTATGGCTACACCTTC

d_call: TRBD1
j_call: TRBJ1-1
clone_size: .
v_call: TRBV19
cdr3_aa: CASSRGTGGTEAFF
cdr3_nt: TGTGCCAGTAGTAGAGGGACAGGGGGCACTGAAGCTTTCTTT

d_call: .
j_call: TRBJ2-7
clone_size: .
v_call: TRBV5-5
cdr3_aa: CASSPLSTLNPSYEQYF
cdr3_nt: TGTGCCAGCAGCCCGCTTAGCACCTTGAATCCCTCCTACGAGCAGTACTTC

d_call: TRBD1
j_call: TRBJ2-3
clone_size: .
v_call: TRBV19
cdr3_aa: CASIPGQGSHTQYF
cdr3_nt: TGTGCCAGTATTCCGGGACAGGGGAGTCACACGCAGTATTTT

d_call: TRBD1
j_call: TRBJ2-7
clone_size: .
v_call: TRBV6-5
cdr3_aa: CASSWGTGEQYF
cdr3_nt: TGTGCCAGCAGTTGGGGGACAGGCGAGCAGTACTTC

d_call: .
j_call: TRBJ2-3
clone_size: once
v_call: TRBV5-4
cdr3_aa: CASSLKEGTDTQYF
cdr3_nt: TGTGCCAGCAGCTTGAAAGAGGGGACAGATACGCAGTATTTT

d_call: .
j_call: TRBJ2-7
clone_size: .
v_call: TRBV6-5
cdr3_aa: CASRTVGTSYEQYF
cdr3_nt: TGTGCCAGCAGAACCGTCGGGACCTCCTACGAGCAGTACTTC

d_call: .
j_call: TRBJ2-1
clone_size: .
v_call: TRBV19
cdr3_aa: CASIQGGEQFF
cdr3_nt: TGTGCCAGTATCCAGGGTGGTGAGCAGTTCTTC

d_call: .
j_call: TRBJ2-6
clone_size: .
v_call: TRBV5-1
cdr3_aa: CASSRTGSGANVLTF
cdr3_nt: TGCGCCAGCAGCCGTACCGGGTCTGGGGCCAACGTCCTGACTTTC